These 16 T cell receptor beta chains came from one sample sequenced in a study of blood T cell repertoires in COVID-19. Sequencing was performed with immunoSEQ multiplex PCR; in TCRdb, only in-frame clones are kept and a portion is missing. The data hold about 210,000 clones, with under 90% observed a single time. The sequenced material came from peripheral blood. The receptors come from a woman in her 40s with active or convalescent COVID-19.

This sequence joins TRBV27 and TRBJ2-1, with D possibly matching TRBD2 (6 bases). In germline, CDR1 is MNHEY, CDR2 SMNVEV (reference sequence). CDR3 length: 15 residues. The V end lost 0 bases, the J end lost 3 bases, and 9 bases lay between the germline ends. For the CDR3, the DNA is TGTGCCAGCAGTTTATCGCGGGGAGGCTACAATGAGCAGTTCTTC. Protein sequence: CASSLSRGGYNEQFF.

This clone was recorded only once. The same CDR3 is also encoded by other DNA sequences in this sample. The chain joins TRBV29-1 to TRBJ1-1, with a tentative D call TRBD1 (5 bases). Trimming shortened V by 4 bases and J by 1 base, and 7 bases separated the two germline ends. Per the germline V gene, CDR1 is SQVTM and CDR2 is ANQGSEA. The CDR3 is made up of 12 amino acids. This chain's CDR3 is CSVGGGNTEAFF. CDR3 DNA sequence: TGCAGCGTTGGGGGCGGGAACACTGAAGCTTTCTTT.

The sample holds a few counts of this clone. The chain links TRBV19 to TRBJ2-4; TRBD2 aligns across 8 bases. The CDR3 is 12 residues long. Germline CDR1 reads LNHDA; CDR2 reads SQIVND (reference sequence). V dropped 7 bases and J dropped 8; count of bases not matched to a gene: 4. The CDR3 DNA follows: TGTGCCAGTACGGGAGGGTCGGACATTCAGTACTTC. Translated: CASTGGSDIQYF.

The chain is built from TRBV5-1 and TRBJ2-1; possibly TRBD1 for D (5 bases). This CDR3 spans 14 amino acids. V was cut by 10 bases and J by 5 bases, with 19 bases left in between. The germline CDR1 and CDR2 sequences are SGHRS and YFSETQ. CDR3 residues: CASVRDSTDNEQFF. In DNA, the CDR3 is TGCGCCTCAGTCCGCGACAGTACCGACAATGAGCAGTTCTTC.

In its sample, this clone was seen once. The chain links TRBV2 to TRBJ1-5; 9 nucleotides agree with TRBD1. With V trimmed by 2 bases and J by 6 bases, 5 bases remained unmatched. This CDR3 spans 15 amino acids. Germline V gene sequence: CDR1 SNHLY, CDR2 FYNNEI. CDR3 nucleotides: TGTGCCAGCAGTGAATGGACAGGGGACGGTCAGCCCCAGCATTTT. It translates to CASSEWTGDGQPQHF.

The chain employs TRBV7-2 and TRBJ2-3; 13 bases map to TRBD2. Trimming took 5 bases from V and 4 from J; bases not matched to a gene: 9. The germline V gene encodes CDR1 SGHTA and CDR2 FQGNSA. The CDR3 is 17 amino acids. The CDR3 coding sequence is TGTGCCAGCAGCATCCAACTAGCGGGGGGGCAGTCAGATACGCAGTATTTT. Translated, it gives CASSIQLAGGQSDTQYF.

Concerning this clone: This same CDR3 is encoded by further DNA sequences in the sample. The rearrangement links TRBV6-5 to TRBJ2-7, with a weak D call TRBD1 (6 bases). This CDR3 has 14 amino acids. With 2 bases removed from V and 3 bases from J, the gap between germline ends came to 11 bases. Germline CDR1 and CDR2: MNHEY and SVGAGI. The CDR3 DNA follows: TGTGCCAGCAGTTACGCAGGGGCAGACTACGAGCAGTACTTC. It specifies CASSYAGADYEQYF.

The rearrangement uses TRBV5-1 and TRBJ1-1; 7 nucleotides match TRBD1. V shed 7 bases and J 3 bases; nucleotides not matched to a gene: 9. CDR3 length equals 14 residues. The V gene's germline CDR1 is SGHRS and CDR2 YFSETQ. CDR3 DNA: TGCGCCAGCTCTTACAGGGGTGGGGACACTGAAGCTTTCTTT. It encodes CASSYRGGDTEAFF.

The chain uses TRBV5-4 and TRBJ2-7, with 8 bases identical to TRBD1. J gave up 3 bases and V 4 bases, and 9 bases lay outside the gene matches. CDR1 and CDR2 from the germline V gene are SGHNT and YYREEE (reference sequence). The CDR3 covers 15 residues. CDR3 region: CASSETTGVNYEQYF. The CDR3, as DNA: TGTGCCAGCAGCGAAACGACAGGGGTCAACTACGAGCAGTACTTC.

This clone came up a few times. The chain uses TRBV29-1 and TRBJ1-2; a weak D match, TRBD1 (5 bases). The germline V gene encodes CDR1 SQVTM and CDR2 ANQGSEA. Between the trimmed V and J ends, which lost 1 base and 3 bases, there was a span of 9 bases. The CDR3 consists of 13 residues. CDR3 region: CSVEGARDYGYTF. CDR3 nucleotides: TGCAGCGTTGAAGGTGCCAGGGACTATGGCTACACCTTC.

The chain is built from TRBV18 and TRBJ2-2; no definite D call. CDR3 size: 15 residues. Trimming removed 6 bases from V and 0 bases from J, with 11 bases in between. Germline values: CDR1 KGHSH, CDR2 LQKENI. In DNA, the CDR3 is TGTGCCAGCTCGCAGAGCGAGACGAACACCGGGGAGCTGTTTTTT. Its protein product is CASSQSETNTGELFF.

The J gene is TRBJ2-3, the V gene TRBV24-1; D remains ambiguous. Looked up from germline, CDR1 is KGHDR and CDR2 is SFDVKD. The V end was cut by 4 bases, the J end by 4 bases, with 11 bases between. The CDR3 totals 14 residues. The CDR3 sequence is CATSESRPPDTQYF. The CDR3 DNA sequence: TGTGCCACCAGTGAATCGAGGCCGCCAGATACGCAGTATTTT.

V and J are TRBV9 and TRBJ2-2; D is undetermined. This CDR3 is built from 14 residues. Germline assignment: CDR1 SGDLS and CDR2 YYNGEE. Deletions cut 4 bases from V and 4 bases from J, with 11 bases between. CDR3 sequence reads: CASSSRPGTGELFF. For the CDR3, the DNA is TGTGCCAGCAGCTCGAGGCCGGGCACCGGGGAGCTGTTTTTT.

The gene calls are TRBV19 and TRBJ2-2, with 8 bases aligning to TRBD2. CDR1 is LNHDA and CDR2 is SQIVND in the germline V gene (reference sequence). This CDR3 is built from 16 residues. Trimming at V came to 3 bases and at J to 4 bases, leaving 7 bases not matched to a gene. The DNA for the CDR3 is TGTGCCAGTAGTATGAACGGGAGGGCCCTCACCGGGGAGCTGTTTTTT. Translating it yields CASSMNGRALTGELFF.

This sequence joins TRBV28 and TRBJ2-1; D might be TRBD2 (5 bases). Trimming took 8 bases from V and 0 from J, leaving 14 bases between them. This CDR3 comprises 15 residues. CDR1 MDHEN and CDR2 SYDVKM come from the germline V gene. CDR3 sequence (DNA): TGTGCCAGCCGAGGAGTAGCGCGCTCCTACAATGAGCAGTTCTTC. Its translation: CASRGVARSYNEQFF.

This clone was seen a single time. One end of the junction is discordant with germline, which a read error may explain. CDR3 in amino acids: CASSGGLGTRDSLF. CDR3 bases: TGTGCCAGTAGTGGGGGTTTGGGAACCCGGGACAGCCTTTTT. The chain has TRBV19 and TRBJ1-3, with TRBD1 matching over 7 bases. CDR3 length: 14 residues. The germline gives CDR1 LNHDA, CDR2 SQIVND (reference sequence).